This T cell receptor beta chain was documented in a study of T cell responses to AZD1222 COVID-19 vaccine. Study in general: Researchers grouped second doses given at about 4 or about 12 weeks into one pool.

Study conclusions and caveats: Donors, mostly white British, included more females; clonal diversity was possibly underestimated. Only six people who got AZD1222 tested seropositive at baseline.

Trimming stripped 2 bases from V and 3 bases from J, with 8 bases between. The CDR3 covers 14 residues. The V gene's germline CDR1 is SGHTA and CDR2 FQGNSA. The protocol was immunoSEQ multiplex PCR, while the TCRdb copy is restricted to in-frame clones and leaves out a portion. The repertoire holds around 160,000 clones, with roughly 91% as singletons. For this clone: Its target is unknown.

The chain uses TRBV7-2 and TRBJ1-5; D gene unclear. The material sequenced was peripheral blood, taken on day 0 of AZD1222 vaccination. The receptor was isolated from an adult in good health. CDR3 loop: CASSLKGINQPQHF. CDR3 sequence (DNA): TGTGCCAGCAGCTTAAAAGGGATCAATCAGCCCCAGCATTTT.